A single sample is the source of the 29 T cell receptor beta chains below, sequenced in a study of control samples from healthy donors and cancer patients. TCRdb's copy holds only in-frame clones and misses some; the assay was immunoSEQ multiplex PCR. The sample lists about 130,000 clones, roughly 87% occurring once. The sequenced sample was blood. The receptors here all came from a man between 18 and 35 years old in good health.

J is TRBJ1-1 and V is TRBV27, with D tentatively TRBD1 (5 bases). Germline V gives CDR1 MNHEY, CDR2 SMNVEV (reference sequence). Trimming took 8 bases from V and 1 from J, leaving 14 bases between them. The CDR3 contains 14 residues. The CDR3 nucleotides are TGTGCCAGCCGAATCTACGGGGGGAACACTGAAGCTTTCTTT. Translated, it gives CASRIYGGNTEAFF.

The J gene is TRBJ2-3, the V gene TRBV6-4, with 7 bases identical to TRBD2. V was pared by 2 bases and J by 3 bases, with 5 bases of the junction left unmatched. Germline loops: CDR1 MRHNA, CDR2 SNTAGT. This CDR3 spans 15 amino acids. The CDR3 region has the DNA TGTGCCAGCAGTGACACGGGAGGCCGAACAGATACGCAGTATTTT. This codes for CASSDTGGRTDTQYF.

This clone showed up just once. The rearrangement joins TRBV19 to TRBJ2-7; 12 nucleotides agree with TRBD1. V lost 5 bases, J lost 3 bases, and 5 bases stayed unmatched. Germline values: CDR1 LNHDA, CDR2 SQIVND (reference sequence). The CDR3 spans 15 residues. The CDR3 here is CASSYRDRGLYEQYF. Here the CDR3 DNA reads TGTGCCAGTAGTTACCGGGACAGGGGGCTCTACGAGCAGTACTTC.

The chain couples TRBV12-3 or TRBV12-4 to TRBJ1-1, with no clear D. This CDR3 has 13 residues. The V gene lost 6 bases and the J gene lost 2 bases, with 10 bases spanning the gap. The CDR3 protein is CASREDGNTEAFF. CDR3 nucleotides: TGTGCCAGCAGGGAGGACGGAAACACTGAAGCTTTCTTT.

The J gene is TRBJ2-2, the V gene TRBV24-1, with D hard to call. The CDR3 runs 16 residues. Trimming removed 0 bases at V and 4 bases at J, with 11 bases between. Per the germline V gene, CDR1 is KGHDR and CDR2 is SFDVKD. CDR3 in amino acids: CATSDLKGWGTGELFF. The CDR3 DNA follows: TGTGCCACCAGTGATTTGAAAGGATGGGGCACCGGGGAGCTGTTTTTT.

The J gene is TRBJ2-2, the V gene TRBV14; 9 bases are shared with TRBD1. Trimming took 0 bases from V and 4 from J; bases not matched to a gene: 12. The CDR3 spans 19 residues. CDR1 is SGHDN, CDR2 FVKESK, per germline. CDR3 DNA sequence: TGTGCCAGCAGCCAAGATCCGTTTTGGGACAGGGTAGGCACCGGGGAGCTGTTTTTT. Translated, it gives CASSQDPFWDRVGTGELFF.

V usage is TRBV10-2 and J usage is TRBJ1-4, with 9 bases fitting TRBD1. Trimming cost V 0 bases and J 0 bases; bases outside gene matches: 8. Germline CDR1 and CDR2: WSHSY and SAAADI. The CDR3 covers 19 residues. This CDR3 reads CASSESGQGRLATNEKLFF. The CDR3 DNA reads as TGCGCCAGCAGTGAGTCGGGACAGGGACGGCTAGCAACTAATGAAAAACTGTTTTTT.

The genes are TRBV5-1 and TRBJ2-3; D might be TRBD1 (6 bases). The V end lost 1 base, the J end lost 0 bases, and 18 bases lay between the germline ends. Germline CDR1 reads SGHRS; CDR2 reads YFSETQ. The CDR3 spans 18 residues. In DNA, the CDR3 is TGCGCCAGCAGCTTGTTATTGACAGGCCTCACTAGCACAGATACGCAGTATTTT. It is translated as CASSLLLTGLTSTDTQYF. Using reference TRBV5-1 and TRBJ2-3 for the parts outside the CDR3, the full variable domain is KAGVTQTPRYLIKTRGQQVTLSCSPISGHRSVSWYQQTPGQGLQFLFEYFSETQRNKGNFPGRFSGRQFSNSRSEMNVSTLELGDSALYLCASSLLLTGLTSTDTQYFGPGTRLTVL.

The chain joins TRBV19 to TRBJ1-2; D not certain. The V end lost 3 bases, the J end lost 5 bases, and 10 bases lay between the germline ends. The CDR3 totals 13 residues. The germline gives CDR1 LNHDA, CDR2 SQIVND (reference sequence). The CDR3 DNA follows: TGTGCCAGTAGTATTTCCGGGGATTATGGCTACACCTTC. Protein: CASSISGDYGYTF.

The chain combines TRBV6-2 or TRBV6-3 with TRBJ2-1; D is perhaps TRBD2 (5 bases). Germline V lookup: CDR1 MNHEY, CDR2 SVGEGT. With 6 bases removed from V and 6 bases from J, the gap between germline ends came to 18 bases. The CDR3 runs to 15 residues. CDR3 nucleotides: TGTGCCAGCAGCCTCTTCAAGGGAGCGGCCAATGAGCAGTTCTTC. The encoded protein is CASSLFKGAANEQFF.

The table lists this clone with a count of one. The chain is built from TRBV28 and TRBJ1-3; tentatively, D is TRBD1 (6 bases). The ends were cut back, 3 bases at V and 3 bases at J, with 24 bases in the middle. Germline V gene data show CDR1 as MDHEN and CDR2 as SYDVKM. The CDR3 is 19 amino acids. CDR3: CASSFSRGLGSLFGNTIYF. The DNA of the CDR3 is TGTGCCAGCAGTTTCTCCAGGGGTTTGGGGTCTTTATTTGGAAACACCATATATTTT.

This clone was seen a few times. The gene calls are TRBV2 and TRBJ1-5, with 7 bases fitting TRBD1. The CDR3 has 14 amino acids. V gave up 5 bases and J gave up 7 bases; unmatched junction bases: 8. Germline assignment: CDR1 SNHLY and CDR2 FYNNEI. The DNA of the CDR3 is TGTGCCAGCAGTATCCGGGACAGCCGGCAGCCCCAGCATTTT. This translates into CASSIRDSRQPQHF. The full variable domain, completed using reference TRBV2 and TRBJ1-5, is EPEVTQTPSHQVTQMGQEVILRCVPISNHLYFYWYRQILGQKVEFLVSFYNNEISEKSEIFDDQFSVERPDGSNFTLKIRSTKLEDSAMYFCASSIRDSRQPQHFGDGTRLSIL.

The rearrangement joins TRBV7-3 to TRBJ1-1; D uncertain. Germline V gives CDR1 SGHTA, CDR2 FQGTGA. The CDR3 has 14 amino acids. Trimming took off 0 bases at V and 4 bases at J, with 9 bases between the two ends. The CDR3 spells CASSLTGWGTEAFF. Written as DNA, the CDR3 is TGTGCCAGCAGCTTAACAGGGTGGGGCACTGAAGCTTTCTTT.

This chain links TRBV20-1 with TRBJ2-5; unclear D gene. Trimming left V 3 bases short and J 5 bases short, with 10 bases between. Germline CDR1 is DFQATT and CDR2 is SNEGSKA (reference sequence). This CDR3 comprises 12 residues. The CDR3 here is CSASRFAETQYF. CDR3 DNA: TGCAGTGCTAGTAGGTTTGCGGAGACCCAGTACTTC.

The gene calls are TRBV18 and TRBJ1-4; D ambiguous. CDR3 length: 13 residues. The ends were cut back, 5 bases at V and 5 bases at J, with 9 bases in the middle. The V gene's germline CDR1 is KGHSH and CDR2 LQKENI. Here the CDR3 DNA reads TGTGCCAGCTCAGCCCAAATCAATGAAAAACTGTTTTTT. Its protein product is CASSAQINEKLFF.

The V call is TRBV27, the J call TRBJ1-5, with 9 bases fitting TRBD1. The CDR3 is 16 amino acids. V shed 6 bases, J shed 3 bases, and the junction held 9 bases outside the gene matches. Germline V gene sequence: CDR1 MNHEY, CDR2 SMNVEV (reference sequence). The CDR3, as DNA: TGTGCCAGCAGGACGACAGGGGGTTCAGACAATCAGCCCCAGCATTTT. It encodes CASRTTGGSDNQPQHF.

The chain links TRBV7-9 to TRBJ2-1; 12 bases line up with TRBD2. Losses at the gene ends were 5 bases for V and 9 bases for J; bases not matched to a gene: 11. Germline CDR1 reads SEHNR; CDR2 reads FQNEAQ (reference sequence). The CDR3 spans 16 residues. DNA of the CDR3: TGTGCCAGCAGCCAATATTCTAGCGGGAGGGCCTTTGAGCAGTTCTTC. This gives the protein CASSQYSSGRAFEQFF.

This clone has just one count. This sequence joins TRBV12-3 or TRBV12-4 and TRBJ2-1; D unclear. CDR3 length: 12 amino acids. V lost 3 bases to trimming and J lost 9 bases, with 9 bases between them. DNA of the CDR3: TGTGCCAGCAGTTTCGGAGAACTTGAGCAGTTCTTC. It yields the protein CASSFGELEQFF.

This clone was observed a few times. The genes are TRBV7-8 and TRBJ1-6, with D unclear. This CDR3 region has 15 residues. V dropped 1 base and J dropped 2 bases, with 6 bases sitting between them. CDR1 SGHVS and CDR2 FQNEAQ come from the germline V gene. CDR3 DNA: TGTGCCAGCAGCTTAGTAGCAACCTATAATTCACCCCTCCACTTT. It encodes CASSLVATYNSPLHF.

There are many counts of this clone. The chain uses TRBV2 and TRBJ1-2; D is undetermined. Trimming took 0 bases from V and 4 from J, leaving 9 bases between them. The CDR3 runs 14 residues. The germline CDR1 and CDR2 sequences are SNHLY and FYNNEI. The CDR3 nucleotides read TGTGCCAGCAGTGAAGCCGGACCGTCCTATGGCTACACCTTC. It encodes CASSEAGPSYGYTF. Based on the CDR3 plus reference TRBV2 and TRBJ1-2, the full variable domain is EPEVTQTPSHQVTQMGQEVILRCVPISNHLYFYWYRQILGQKVEFLVSFYNNEISEKSEIFDDQFSVERPDGSNFTLKIRSTKLEDSAMYFCASSEAGPSYGYTFGSGTRLTVV.

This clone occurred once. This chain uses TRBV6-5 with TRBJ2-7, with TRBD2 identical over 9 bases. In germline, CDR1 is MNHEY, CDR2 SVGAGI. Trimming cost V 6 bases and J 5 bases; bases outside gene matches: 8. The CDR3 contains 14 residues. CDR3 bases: TGTGCCAGCAGGGTTAGCGGGAGTGAAAACGAGCAGTACTTC. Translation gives CASRVSGSENEQYF.

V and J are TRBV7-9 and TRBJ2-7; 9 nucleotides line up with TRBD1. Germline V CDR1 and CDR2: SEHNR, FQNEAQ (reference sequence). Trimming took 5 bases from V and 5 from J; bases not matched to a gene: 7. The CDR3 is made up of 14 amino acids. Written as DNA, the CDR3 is TGTGCCAGCAGCCCATGGGACAGGGCCGACGAGCAGTACTTC. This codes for CASSPWDRADEQYF.

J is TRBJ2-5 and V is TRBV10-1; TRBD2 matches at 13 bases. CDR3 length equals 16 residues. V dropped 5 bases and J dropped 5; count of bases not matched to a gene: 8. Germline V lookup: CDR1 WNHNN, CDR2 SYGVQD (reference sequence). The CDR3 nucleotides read TGCGCCAGCAGTTCGGGACTAGCGGGAAGGGGGGAGACCCAGTACTTC. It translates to CASSSGLAGRGETQYF.

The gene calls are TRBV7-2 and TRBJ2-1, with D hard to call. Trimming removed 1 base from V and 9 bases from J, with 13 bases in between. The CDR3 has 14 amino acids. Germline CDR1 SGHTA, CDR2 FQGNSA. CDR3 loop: CASSLVNPSGEQFF. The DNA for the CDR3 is TGTGCCAGCAGCTTAGTGAACCCCTCAGGTGAGCAGTTCTTC.

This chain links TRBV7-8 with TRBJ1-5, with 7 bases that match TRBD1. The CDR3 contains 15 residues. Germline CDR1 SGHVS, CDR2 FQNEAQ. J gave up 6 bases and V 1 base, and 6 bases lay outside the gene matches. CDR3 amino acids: CASSLGQGDGQPQHF. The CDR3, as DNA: TGTGCCAGCAGCTTAGGACAGGGTGACGGTCAGCCCCAGCATTTT.

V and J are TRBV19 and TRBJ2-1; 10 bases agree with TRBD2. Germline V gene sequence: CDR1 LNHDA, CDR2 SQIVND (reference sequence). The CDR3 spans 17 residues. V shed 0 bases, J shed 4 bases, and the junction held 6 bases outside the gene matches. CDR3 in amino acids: CASSIDNSGRSYNEQFF. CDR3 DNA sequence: TGTGCCAGTAGTATAGATAATAGCGGGAGGTCGTACAATGAGCAGTTCTTC. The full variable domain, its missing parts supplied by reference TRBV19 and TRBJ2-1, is DGGITQSPKYLFRKEGQNVTLSCEQNLNHDAMYWYRQDPGQGLRLIYYSQIVNDFQKGDIAEGYSVSREKKESFPLTVTSAQKNPTAFYLCASSIDNSGRSYNEQFFGPGTRLTVL.

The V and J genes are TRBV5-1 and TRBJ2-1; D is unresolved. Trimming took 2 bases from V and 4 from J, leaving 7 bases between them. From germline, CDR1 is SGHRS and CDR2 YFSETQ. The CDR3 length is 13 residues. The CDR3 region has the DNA TGCGCCAGCAGCTTAAGCGCTTACAATGAGCAGTTCTTC. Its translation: CASSLSAYNEQFF.

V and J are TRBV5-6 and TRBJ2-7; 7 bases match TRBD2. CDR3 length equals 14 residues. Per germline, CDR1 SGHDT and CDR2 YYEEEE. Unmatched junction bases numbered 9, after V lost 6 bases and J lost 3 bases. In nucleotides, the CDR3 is TGTGCCAGCACCTGGGCGGGAGTGGGCTACGAGCAGTACTTC. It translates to CASTWAGVGYEQYF.

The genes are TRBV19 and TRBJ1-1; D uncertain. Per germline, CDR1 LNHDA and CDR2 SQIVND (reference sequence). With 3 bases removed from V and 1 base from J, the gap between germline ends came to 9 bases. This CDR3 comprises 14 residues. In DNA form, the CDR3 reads TGTGCCAGTAGTATGAGGCAGCGGAACACTGAAGCTTTCTTT. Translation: CASSMRQRNTEAFF.